The sequence of this T cell receptor (beta chain) was determined in a study of a mutant IDH1 vaccine in newly diagnosed glioma. Study as a whole: Prior therapy was radiotherapy, temozolomide, or both; most received both. Week 35 was safety follow-up visit V12; week 47 was end-of-study visit V13. The study, taken as a whole, reports: No link was apparently found between pseudoprogression and changes in top peripheral T cell clonotypes.

Here immunoSEQ multiplex PCR was the method, and the copy in TCRdb shows in-frame clones only, minus some. The profile shows roughly 86,000 clones, more than 80% of them singletons. Concerning this clone itself: Its antigen is not known.

Time point meaning: week 47, end of study. In every dose of vaccine, 300 ug of mutant IDH1 20-mer peptide was given alongside topical imiquimod. Donors had new IDH1-mutant astrocytomas of WHO grade 3 or 4 (ATRX-lost). Material: PBMCs, obtained from a glioma patient whose treatment included an IDH1 peptide vaccine. The TCR comes from a man aged 40-49 years with glioma.

The CDR3 coding sequence is TGTGCCAGCAGCCCGACAGTTAACACCGGGGAGCTGTTTTTT. The encoded protein is CASSPTVNTGELFF. The chain combines TRBV7-9 with TRBJ2-2; D perhaps matches TRBD1 (5 bases). This CDR3 spans 14 amino acids. CDR1 SEHNR and CDR2 FQNEAQ come from the germline V gene (reference sequence). V lost 5 bases, J lost 2 bases, and 9 bases lay in between.